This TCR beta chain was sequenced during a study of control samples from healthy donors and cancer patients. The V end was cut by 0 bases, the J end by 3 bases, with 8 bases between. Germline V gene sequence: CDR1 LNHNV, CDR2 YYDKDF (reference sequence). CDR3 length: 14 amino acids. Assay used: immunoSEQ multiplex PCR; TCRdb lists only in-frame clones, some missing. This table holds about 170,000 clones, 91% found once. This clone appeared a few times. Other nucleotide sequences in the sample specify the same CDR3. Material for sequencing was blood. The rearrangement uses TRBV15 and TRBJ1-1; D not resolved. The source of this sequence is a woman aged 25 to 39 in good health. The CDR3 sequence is CATSRDLKDTEAFF. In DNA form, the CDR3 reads TGTGCCACCAGCAGAGATCTAAAGGACACTGAAGCTTTCTTT.